This record looks at one T cell receptor (beta chain) sequence and its context. The investigators amplified TCR beta CDR3 regions from RNA transcripts. RT-PCR in the first round (using the HTBI primer set) targeted the TCR CDR3. MiXCR, run by TCRdb on the multiplex PCR reads, gives a single entry per CDR3 protein. The table includes 200,000 to 250,000 distinct CDR3 sequences, 17% detected once. The CDR3 totals 16 residues. Germline V gene data show CDR1 as DFQATT and CDR2 as SNEGSKA (reference sequence). With 0 bases clipped from V and 6 bases from J, the junction kept 10 bases outside the gene matches. This entry comes from a study of T cells in Graves' hyperthyroidism and ophthalmopathy. As for the study in general: Peripheral blood collection took place at initial diagnosis, before any treatment.

Sequenced sample: blood. This rearrangement joins TRBV20-1 to TRBJ2-2, with 7 nucleotides matching TRBD2. This sequence originates from a woman aged 50 to 65 with Graves' hyperthyroidism. CDR3 region: CSARDLQRDLPGELFF. DNA for the CDR3: TGCAGTGCTAGAGATCTTCAGCGGGATTTACCCGGGGAGCTGTTTTTT.